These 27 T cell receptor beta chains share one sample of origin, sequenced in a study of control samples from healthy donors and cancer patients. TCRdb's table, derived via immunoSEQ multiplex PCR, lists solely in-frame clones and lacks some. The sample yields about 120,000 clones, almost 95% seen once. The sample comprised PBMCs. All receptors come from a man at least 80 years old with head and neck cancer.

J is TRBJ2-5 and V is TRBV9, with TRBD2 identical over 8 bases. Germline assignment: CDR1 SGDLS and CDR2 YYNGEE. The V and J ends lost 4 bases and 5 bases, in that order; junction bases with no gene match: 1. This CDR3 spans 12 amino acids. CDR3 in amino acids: CASSPGGETQYF. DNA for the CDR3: TGTGCCAGCAGCCCGGGGGGGGAGACCCAGTACTTC. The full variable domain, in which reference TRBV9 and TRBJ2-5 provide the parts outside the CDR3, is DSGVTQTPKHLITATGQRVTLRCSPRSGDLSVYWYQQSLDQGLQFLIQYYNGEERAKGNILERFSAQQFPDLHSELNLSSLELGDSALYFCASSPGGETQYFGPGTRLLVL.

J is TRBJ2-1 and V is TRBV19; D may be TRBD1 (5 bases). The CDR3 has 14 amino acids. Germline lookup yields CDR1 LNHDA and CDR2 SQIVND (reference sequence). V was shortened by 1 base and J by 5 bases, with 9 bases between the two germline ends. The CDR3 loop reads CASSIAQGDNEQFF. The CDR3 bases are TGTGCCAGTAGTATAGCGCAGGGCGACAATGAGCAGTTCTTC.

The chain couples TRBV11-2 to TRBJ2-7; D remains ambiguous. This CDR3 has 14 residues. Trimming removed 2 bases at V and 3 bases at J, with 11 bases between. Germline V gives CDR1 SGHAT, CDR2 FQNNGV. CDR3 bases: TGTGCCAGCAGCTTAAATGGACCAGACTACGAGCAGTACTTC. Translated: CASSLNGPDYEQYF. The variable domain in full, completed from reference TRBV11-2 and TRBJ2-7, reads EAGVAQSPRYKIIEKRQSVAFWCNPISGHATLYWYQQILGQGPKLLIQFQNNGVVDDSQLPKDRFSAERLKGVDSTLKIQPAKLEDSAVYLCASSLNGPDYEQYFGPGTRLTVT.

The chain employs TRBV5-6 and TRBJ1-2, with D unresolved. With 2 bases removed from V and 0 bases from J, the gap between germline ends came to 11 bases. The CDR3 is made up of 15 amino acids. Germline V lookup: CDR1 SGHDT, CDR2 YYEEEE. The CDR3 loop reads CASSFGDPANYGYTF. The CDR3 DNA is TGTGCCAGCAGCTTCGGCGATCCTGCTAACTATGGCTACACCTTC.

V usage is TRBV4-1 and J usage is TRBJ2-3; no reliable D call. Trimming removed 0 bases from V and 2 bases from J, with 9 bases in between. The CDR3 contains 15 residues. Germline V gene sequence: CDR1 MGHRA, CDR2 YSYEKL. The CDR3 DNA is TGCGCCAGCAGCCAAGATGAAGCAACCACAGATACGCAGTATTTT. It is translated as CASSQDEATTDTQYF.

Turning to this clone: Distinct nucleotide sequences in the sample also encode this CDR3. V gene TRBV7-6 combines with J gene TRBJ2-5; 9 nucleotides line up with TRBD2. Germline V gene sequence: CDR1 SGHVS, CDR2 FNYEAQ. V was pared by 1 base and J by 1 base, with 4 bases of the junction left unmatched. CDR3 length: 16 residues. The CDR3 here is CASSLVASGAQETQYF. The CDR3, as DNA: TGTGCCAGCAGCTTAGTGGCTAGCGGGGCCCAAGAGACCCAGTACTTC.

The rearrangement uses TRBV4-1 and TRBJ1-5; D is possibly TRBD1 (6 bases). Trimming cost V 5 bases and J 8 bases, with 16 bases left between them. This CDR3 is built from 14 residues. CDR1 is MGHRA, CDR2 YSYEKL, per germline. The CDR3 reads CASSSEGDLKPQHF. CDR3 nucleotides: TGCGCCAGCAGCTCCGAGGGGGACCTGAAGCCCCAGCATTTT.

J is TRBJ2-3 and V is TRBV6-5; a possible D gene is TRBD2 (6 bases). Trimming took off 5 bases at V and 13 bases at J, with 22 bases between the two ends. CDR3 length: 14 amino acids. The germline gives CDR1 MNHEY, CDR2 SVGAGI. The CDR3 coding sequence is TGTGCCAGCAGTCTCTCCCAAATTGGGGGGATAGAGTATTTT. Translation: CASSLSQIGGIEYF.

CDR3 nucleotides: TGTGCCAGCAGCTTCACCGGGTTGGATGGCTACACCTTC. This sequence encodes CASSFTGLDGYTF. The rearrangement links TRBV5-4 to TRBJ1-2; D is unclear. V lost 2 bases and J lost 6, with 11 bases in between. Germline lookup yields CDR1 SGHNT and CDR2 YYREEE (reference sequence). The CDR3 is made up of 13 amino acids.

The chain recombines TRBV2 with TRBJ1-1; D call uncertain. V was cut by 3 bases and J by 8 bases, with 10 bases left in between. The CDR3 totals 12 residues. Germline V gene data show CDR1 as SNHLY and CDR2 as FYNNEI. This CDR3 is CASSDANVEAFF. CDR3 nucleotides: TGTGCCAGCAGTGATGCGAATGTGGAAGCTTTCTTT.

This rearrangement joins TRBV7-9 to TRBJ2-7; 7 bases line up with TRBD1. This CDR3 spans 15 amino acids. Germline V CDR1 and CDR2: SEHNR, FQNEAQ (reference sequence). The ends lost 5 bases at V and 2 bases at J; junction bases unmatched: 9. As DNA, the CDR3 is TGTGCCAGCAGCCACCCCCCGACAGGGACCTACGAGCAGTACTTC. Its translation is CASSHPPTGTYEQYF.

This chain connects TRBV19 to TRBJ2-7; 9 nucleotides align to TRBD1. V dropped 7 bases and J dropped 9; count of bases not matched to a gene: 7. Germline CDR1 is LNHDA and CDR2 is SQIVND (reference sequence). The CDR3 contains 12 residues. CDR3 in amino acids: CASNDRGARQYF. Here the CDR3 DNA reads TGTGCCAGTAATGACAGGGGGGCCCGGCAGTACTTC.

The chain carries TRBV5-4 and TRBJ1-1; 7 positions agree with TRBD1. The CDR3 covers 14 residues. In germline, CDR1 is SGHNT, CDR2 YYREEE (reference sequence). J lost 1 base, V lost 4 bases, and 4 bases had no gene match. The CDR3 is CASSRDRSNTEAFF. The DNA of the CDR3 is TGTGCCAGCAGCAGGGACAGATCGAACACTGAAGCTTTCTTT.

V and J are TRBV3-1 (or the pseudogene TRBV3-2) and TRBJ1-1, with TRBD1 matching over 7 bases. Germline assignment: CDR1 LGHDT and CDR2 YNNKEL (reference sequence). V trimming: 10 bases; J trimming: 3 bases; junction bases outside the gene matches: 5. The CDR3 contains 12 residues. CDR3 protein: CATQGDHTEAFF. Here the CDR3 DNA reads TGTGCCACCCAGGGGGATCACACTGAAGCTTTCTTT.

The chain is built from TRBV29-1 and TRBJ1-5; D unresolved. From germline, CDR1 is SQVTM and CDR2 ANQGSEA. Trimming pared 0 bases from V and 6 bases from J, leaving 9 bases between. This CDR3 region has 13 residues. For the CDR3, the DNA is TGCAGCGTTGAAGATGGGCCCAGTCAGCCCCAGCATTTT. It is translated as CSVEDGPSQPQHF.

The CDR3 coding sequence is TGCAGCGTCGGGACTAGCGGGGGGTACAATGAGCAGTTCTTC. Encoded protein: CSVGTSGGYNEQFF. This sequence joins TRBV29-1 and TRBJ2-1; 15 bases are shared with TRBD2. The CDR3 covers 14 residues. The V and J ends lost 6 bases and 4 bases, in that order; junction bases with no gene match: 1. Germline V CDR1 and CDR2: SQVTM, ANQGSEA.

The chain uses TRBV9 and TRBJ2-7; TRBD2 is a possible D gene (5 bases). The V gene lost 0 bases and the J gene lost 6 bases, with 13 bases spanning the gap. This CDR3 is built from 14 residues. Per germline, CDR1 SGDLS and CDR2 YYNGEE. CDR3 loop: CASSVAPTSGEQYF. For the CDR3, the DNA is TGTGCCAGCAGCGTAGCTCCCACTAGTGGCGAGCAGTACTTC.

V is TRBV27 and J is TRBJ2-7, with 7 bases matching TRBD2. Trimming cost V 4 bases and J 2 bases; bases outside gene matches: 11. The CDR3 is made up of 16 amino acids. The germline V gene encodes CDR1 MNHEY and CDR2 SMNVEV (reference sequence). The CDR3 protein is CASSSLRTSVAYEQYF. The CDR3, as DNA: TGTGCCAGCAGTTCTTTACGAACTAGCGTAGCCTACGAGCAGTACTTC.

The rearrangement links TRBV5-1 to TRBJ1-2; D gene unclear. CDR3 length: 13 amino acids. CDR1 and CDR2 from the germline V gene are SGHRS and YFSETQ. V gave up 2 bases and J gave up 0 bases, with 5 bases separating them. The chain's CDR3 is CASSFTSNYGYTF. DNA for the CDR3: TGCGCCAGCAGCTTCACCTCTAACTATGGCTACACCTTC.

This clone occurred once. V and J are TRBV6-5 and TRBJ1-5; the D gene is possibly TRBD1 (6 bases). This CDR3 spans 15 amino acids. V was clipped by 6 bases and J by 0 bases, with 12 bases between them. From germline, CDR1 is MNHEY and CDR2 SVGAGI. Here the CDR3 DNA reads TGTGCCAGCAGCGCCGCGGGGGCTAGCAATCAGCCCCAGCATTTT. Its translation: CASSAAGASNQPQHF.

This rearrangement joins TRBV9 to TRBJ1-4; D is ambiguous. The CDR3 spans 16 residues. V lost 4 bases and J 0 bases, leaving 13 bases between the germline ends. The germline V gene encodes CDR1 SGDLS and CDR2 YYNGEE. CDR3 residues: CASSRQADATNEKLFF. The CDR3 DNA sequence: TGTGCCAGCAGCCGACAAGCAGACGCAACTAATGAAAAACTGTTTTTT.

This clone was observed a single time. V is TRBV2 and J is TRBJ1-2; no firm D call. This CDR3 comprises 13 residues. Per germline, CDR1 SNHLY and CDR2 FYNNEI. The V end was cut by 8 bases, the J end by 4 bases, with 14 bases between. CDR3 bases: TGTGCCAGCGGGTCCGGGGTCCTCTATGGCTACACCTTC. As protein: CASGSGVLYGYTF.

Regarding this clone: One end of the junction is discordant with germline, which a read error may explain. The CDR3 coding sequence is TGTGCCAGCAGCTTTACCGGGACAGGTCCCGTCGGGCAGGATTTT. Amino acid sequence: CASSFTGTGPVGQDF. The chain has TRBV2 and TRBJ1-4; 8 positions match TRBD1. Germline V gives CDR1 SNHLY, CDR2 FYNNEI. This CDR3 has 15 amino acids.

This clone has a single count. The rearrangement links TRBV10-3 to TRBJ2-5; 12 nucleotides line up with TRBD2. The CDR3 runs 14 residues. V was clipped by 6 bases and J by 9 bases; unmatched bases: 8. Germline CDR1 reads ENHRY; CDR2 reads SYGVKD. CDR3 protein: CAISSSGGAVAQYF. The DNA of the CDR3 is TGTGCCATCAGCTCTAGCGGGGGGGCCGTGGCCCAGTACTTC.

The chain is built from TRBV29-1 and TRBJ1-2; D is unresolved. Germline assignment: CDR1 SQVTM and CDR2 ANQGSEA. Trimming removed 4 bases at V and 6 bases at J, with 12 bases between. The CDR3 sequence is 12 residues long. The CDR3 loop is CSVGSGRNGYTF. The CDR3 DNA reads TGCAGCGTTGGGTCTGGGCGGAATGGCTACACCTTC.

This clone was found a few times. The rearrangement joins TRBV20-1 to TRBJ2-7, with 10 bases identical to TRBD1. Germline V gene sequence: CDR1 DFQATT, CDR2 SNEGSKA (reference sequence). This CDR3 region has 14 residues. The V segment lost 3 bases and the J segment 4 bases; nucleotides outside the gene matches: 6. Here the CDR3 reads CSASTGTGVYEQYF. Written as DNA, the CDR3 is TGCAGTGCTAGTACCGGGACAGGGGTTTACGAGCAGTACTTC.

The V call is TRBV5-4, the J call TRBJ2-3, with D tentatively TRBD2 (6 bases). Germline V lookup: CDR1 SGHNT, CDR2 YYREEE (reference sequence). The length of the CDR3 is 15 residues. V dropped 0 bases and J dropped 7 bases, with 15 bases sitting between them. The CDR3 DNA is TGTGCCAGCAGCTTGGTGGGACTTCCACCCAATACGCAGTATTTT. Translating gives CASSLVGLPPNTQYF.